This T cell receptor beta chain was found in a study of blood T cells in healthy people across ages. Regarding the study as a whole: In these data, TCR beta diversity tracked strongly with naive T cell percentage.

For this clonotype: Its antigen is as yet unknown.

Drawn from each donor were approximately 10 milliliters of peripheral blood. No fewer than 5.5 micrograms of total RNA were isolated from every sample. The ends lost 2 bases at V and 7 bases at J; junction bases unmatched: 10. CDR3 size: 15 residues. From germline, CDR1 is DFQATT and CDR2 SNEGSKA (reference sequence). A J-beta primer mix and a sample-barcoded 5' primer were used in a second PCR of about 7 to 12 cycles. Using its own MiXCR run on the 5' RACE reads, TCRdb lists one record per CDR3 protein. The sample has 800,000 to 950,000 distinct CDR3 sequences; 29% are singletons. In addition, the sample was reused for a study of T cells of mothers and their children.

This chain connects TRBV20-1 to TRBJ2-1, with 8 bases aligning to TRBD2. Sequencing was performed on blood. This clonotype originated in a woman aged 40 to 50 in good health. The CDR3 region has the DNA TGCAGTGCTAGACACCTAGCGGGCGATTTAAATGAGCAGTTCTTC. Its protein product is CSARHLAGDLNEQFF.